The rows below give T cell receptor beta chains drawn from one sample of a study of cytomegalovirus exposure and HLA in healthy donors. TCRdb keeps only in-frame clones here, not all; method: immunoSEQ multiplex PCR. The sample holds 180,000 or so clones, roughly four fifths seen once. What was sequenced was PBMCs. The source is a woman between 18 and 29 years old in good health and CMV-seropositive. CDR3s include the opening cysteine and the closing phenylalanine or tryptophan. The order of the fields is CDR3 protein, CDR3 DNA, clone size, V gene, J gene, CDR3 length, D gene. D genes are given only for firm matches. Clone size is given for some rows only: seen once, a few or many times, or a class if the clone is expanded.

CASSLQAGGLGEQFF	TGTGCCAGCAGCTTACAAGCGGGGGGCTTAGGTGAGCAGTTCTTC	few	TRBV5-4	TRBJ2-1	15	TRBD2
CASSKTGTGGWGTEAFF	TGTGCCAGCAGTAAAACTGGGACAGGGGGCTGGGGCACTGAAGCTTTCTTT	.	TRBV27	TRBJ1-1	17	TRBD1
CASSSNRGNSPLHF	TGTGCCAGCAGCTCAAACAGGGGAAATTCACCCCTCCACTTT	.	TRBV5-8	TRBJ1-6	14	TRBD1
CSIGRRNYGYTF	TGCAGCATCGGAAGGAGGAACTATGGCTACACCTTC	.	TRBV29-1	TRBJ1-2	12	.
CASRKGERVTGELFF	TGTGCCAGCAGGAAAGGAGAGAGGGTAACCGGGGAGCTGTTTTTT	.	TRBV6-1	TRBJ2-2	15	.
CASSSQGRGLETQYF	TGTGCCAGCAGCTCCCAAGGCAGGGGGCTAGAGACCCAGTACTTC	.	TRBV9	TRBJ2-5	15	TRBD1
CASSVAGTDNEKLFF	TGTGCCAGCAGCGTGGCCGGGACAGATAATGAAAAACTGTTTTTT	few	TRBV9	TRBJ1-4	15	TRBD1
CAWSATGLQSLNEQFF	TGTGCCTGGAGTGCGACGGGACTTCAATCCCTCAATGAGCAGTTCTTC	.	TRBV30	TRBJ2-1	16	.
CSSSLGPSGTSYEQYF	TGTTCCAGCAGCTTAGGACCCTCCGGGACTAGCTACGAGCAGTACTTC	.	TRBV7-9	TRBJ2-7	16	TRBD2
CASTSRQGWEQYF	TGTGCCAGCACCTCCAGACAGGGTTGGGAGCAGTACTTC	.	TRBV6-5	TRBJ2-7	13	TRBD1
CASRLPGDTEAFF	TGTGCCAGCAGGCTCCCAGGGGACACTGAAGCTTTCTTT	.	TRBV28	TRBJ1-1	13	.
CASRSLYEQYF	TGTGCCAGCAGGTCCCTCTACGAGCAGTACTTC	.	TRBV2	TRBJ2-7	11	.
CASTKAQGLTGELFF	TGTGCCAGCACGAAGGCCCAGGGACTCACCGGGGAGCTGTTTTTT	few	TRBV6-1	TRBJ2-2	15	.
CASSDVAWGPNYGYTF	TGTGCCAGCAGTGATGTGGCCTGGGGGCCTAACTATGGCTACACCTTC	.	TRBV2	TRBJ1-2	16	.
CASSPGGDISPLHF	TGCGCCAGCAGCCCGGGAGGCGACATTTCACCCCTCCACTTT	.	TRBV5-1	TRBJ1-6	14	.
CASSQGGFTEAFF	TGCGCCAGCAGCCAGGGAGGGTTTACTGAAGCTTTCTTT	.	TRBV5-1	TRBJ1-1	13	.
CASSVQGKSEAFF	TGTGCCAGTAGTGTCCAGGGTAAGTCTGAAGCTTTCTTT	.	TRBV19	TRBJ1-1	13	.
CAWKRTDNTGELFF	TGTGCCTGGAAACGGACAGATAACACCGGGGAGCTGTTTTTT	.	TRBV30	TRBJ2-2	14	.
CASSQEIGVGEKLFF	TGCGCCAGCAGCCAAGAAATAGGGGTCGGTGAAAAACTGTTTTTT	.	TRBV4-3	TRBJ1-4	15	.
CASSESSASGGAETQYF	TGTGCCAGCAGTGAGTCCTCGGCTAGCGGGGGGGCGGAGACCCAGTACTTC	few	TRBV6-1	TRBJ2-5	17	TRBD2
CASSAGPDTGELFF	TGCGCCAGCAGCGCGGGACCCGACACCGGGGAGCTGTTTTTT	.	TRBV5-1	TRBJ2-2	14	.
CASSPLMGTGNTGELFF	TGTGCCAGCAGCCCTCTGATGGGGACAGGGAACACCGGGGAGCTGTTTTTT	few	TRBV4-2	TRBJ2-2	17	TRBD1
CASSLQGNYEQYF	TGTGCCAGCAGCCTGCAGGGGAACTACGAGCAGTACTTC	.	TRBV5-4	TRBJ2-7	13	.
CASSLDTRLAGQETQYF	TGCGCCAGCAGCTTGGACACACGACTAGCGGGACAAGAGACCCAGTACTTC	.	TRBV5-1	TRBJ2-5	17	TRBD2
CASSQQRGTNEKLFF	TGTGCCAGCAGCCAACAGAGGGGGACTAATGAAAAACTGTTTTTT	.	TRBV7-8	TRBJ1-4	15	.
CGQGGTGELFF	TGTGGACAGGGAGGCACCGGGGAGCTGTTTTTT	.	TRBV11-2	TRBJ2-2	11	.
CASLEVTGEQYF	TGTGCCAGCCTTGAGGTCACTGGAGAGCAGTACTTC	few	TRBV6-1	TRBJ2-7	12	.
CASSLVGAGEETQYF	TGTGCCAGCAGCTTAGTTGGAGCGGGGGAAGAGACCCAGTACTTC	.	TRBV7-2	TRBJ2-5	15	TRBD2
CASSLRLQVNEQFF	TGTGCCAGCAGCTTGAGATTACAGGTGAATGAGCAGTTCTTC	.	TRBV5-8	TRBJ2-1	14	.
CASSLGGQSGGETQYF	TGTGCCAGCAGCTTAGGGGGACAGAGTGGAGGGGAGACCCAGTACTTC	.	TRBV7-2	TRBJ2-5	16	.
CASSQTSGGRETQYF	TGTGCTAGCAGCCAGACTAGCGGGGGGCGGGAGACCCAGTACTTC	.	TRBV7-7	TRBJ2-5	15	TRBD2
CASSLSGGGGWGNQPQHF	TGTGCCAGCAGCTTAAGCGGAGGGGGCGGGTGGGGCAATCAGCCCCAGCATTTT	few	TRBV4-2	TRBJ1-5	18	TRBD1
CASSPGQGPYEQYF	TGTGCCAGCTCACCGGGACAGGGCCCCTACGAGCAGTACTTC	.	TRBV18	TRBJ2-7	14	TRBD1
CASSLTPTRGGAEAFF	TGCGCCAGCAGCTTGACCCCGACAAGGGGGGGGGCTGAAGCTTTCTTT	.	TRBV5-1	TRBJ1-1	16	.
CASNGGLAGGPKYF	TGTGCCAGCAATGGGGGACTAGCGGGGGGCCCCAAGTACTTC	once	TRBV2	TRBJ2-7	14	TRBD2
CASSLARGGGWNEQFF	TGTGCCAGCAGCTTAGCTCGGGGGGGCGGTTGGAATGAGCAGTTCTTC	.	TRBV7-3	TRBJ2-1	16	TRBD2
CASSERQGQYSNQPQHF	TGCGCCAGCAGTGAAAGGCAGGGCCAGTATAGCAATCAGCCCCAGCATTTT	.	TRBV10-1	TRBJ1-5	17	.
CASSLSGQAYNEQFF	TGCGCCAGCAGCTTATCGGGACAGGCGTACAATGAGCAGTTCTTC	.	TRBV5-1	TRBJ2-1	15	TRBD1
CASRAMGGNTEAFF	TGTGCCAGCAGGGCGATGGGGGGGAACACTGAAGCTTTCTTT	.	TRBV6-4	TRBJ1-1	14	.
CASSLDITDTQYF	TGCGCCAGCAGCTTGGACATCACAGATACGCAGTATTTT	.	TRBV5-1	TRBJ2-3	13	.
CASSQTRGVPYEQYF	TGTGCCAGCAGCCAAACGCGCGGGGTCCCCTACGAGCAGTACTTC	.	TRBV5-6	TRBJ2-7	15	.
CASSLGTEATNEKLFF	TGCGCCAGCAGCCTAGGGACAGAGGCAACTAATGAAAAACTGTTTTTT	few	TRBV4-1	TRBJ1-4	16	TRBD1
CASRKNGGMTDTQYF	TGTGCCAGCAGGAAAAACGGGGGGATGACAGATACGCAGTATTTT	.	TRBV28	TRBJ2-3	15	TRBD2
CASSPGLAVDTQYF	TGTGCCAGCAGCCCGGGACTAGCGGTAGATACGCAGTATTTT	.	TRBV11-2	TRBJ2-3	14	TRBD2
CASSPNGGTGAGTEAFF	TGTGCCAGCAGCCCCAATGGCGGGACCGGGGCGGGGACTGAAGCTTTCTTT	.	TRBV5-6	TRBJ1-1	17	.
CASRFGLAGAYEQYF	TGTGCCAGCCGATTTGGACTAGCGGGGGCCTACGAGCAGTACTTC	.	TRBV6-1	TRBJ2-7	15	TRBD2
CATQDRAFHEQYF	TGTGCCACTCAGGACAGGGCGTTCCACGAGCAGTACTTC	.	TRBV28	TRBJ2-7	13	TRBD1
CASIAAGGSYEQYF	TGTGCCAGCATAGCCGCAGGGGGCTCGTACGAGCAGTACTTC	.	TRBV2	TRBJ2-7	14	TRBD1
CSVDPKGAPADTQYF	TGCAGCGTTGATCCGAAGGGGGCACCCGCAGATACGCAGTATTTT	.	TRBV29-1	TRBJ2-3	15	TRBD1
CASSMSGSGYTF	TGTGCCAGTAGTATGTCAGGGTCTGGCTACACCTTC	few	TRBV19	TRBJ1-2	12	.
CASSQVWRTDTQYF	TGCGCCAGCAGCCAAGTATGGCGCACAGATACGCAGTATTTT	few	TRBV4-3	TRBJ2-3	14	.
CASSPRQGNTEAFF	TGCGCCAGCAGCCCACGACAGGGGAACACTGAAGCTTTCTTT	.	TRBV5-1	TRBJ1-1	14	TRBD1